This entry lists 3 T cell receptor beta chains sequenced from one sample in a study of blood T cell repertoires in COVID-19. The table came from immunoSEQ multiplex PCR; TCRdb's copy has only in-frame clones and leaves some out. The sample carries 130,000 or so clones, around 87% recorded once. Sequenced sample: peripheral blood. These receptors were obtained from a man in his 70s with active or convalescent COVID-19.

The chain combines TRBV10-3 with TRBJ1-6; 8 nucleotides align to TRBD1. Germline CDR1 ENHRY, CDR2 SYGVKD. Losses at the gene ends were 5 bases for V and 11 bases for J; bases not matched to a gene: 5. The CDR3 is 13 residues long. The CDR3 loop is CAISSQGAPPLHF. The CDR3 DNA is TGTGCCATCAGTAGCCAGGGGGCACCACCCCTCCACTTT.

In this sample, this clone turned up once. This chain connects TRBV9 to TRBJ2-3; TRBD1 agrees at 7 bases. This CDR3 contains 15 residues. V was clipped by 3 bases and J by 2 bases; unmatched bases: 6. Germline loops: CDR1 SGDLS, CDR2 YYNGEE. CDR3: CASSAGDRATDTQYF. Written as DNA, the CDR3 is TGTGCCAGCAGCGCCGGGGACAGAGCCACAGATACGCAGTATTTT.

V and J are TRBV11-2 and TRBJ2-1; the match to TRBD2 covers 9 bases. Unmatched junction bases numbered 6, after V lost 2 bases and J lost 4 bases. The CDR3 is 16 amino acids. Germline CDR1 and CDR2: SGHAT and FQNNGV. The CDR3: CASSLYSLAGYNEQFF. The CDR3 coding sequence is TGTGCCAGCAGCTTATATTCACTAGCGGGTTACAATGAGCAGTTCTTC. Full variable domain (outside the CDR3, taken from reference TRBV11-2 and TRBJ2-1): EAGVAQSPRYKIIEKRQSVAFWCNPISGHATLYWYQQILGQGPKLLIQFQNNGVVDDSQLPKDRFSAERLKGVDSTLKIQPAKLEDSAVYLCASSLYSLAGYNEQFFGPGTRLTVL.